A single sample gave rise to the 29 T cell receptor beta chains below, sequenced in a study of blood T cell repertoires in COVID-19 (dated by TCRdb to the early 2020s). Preparation of the library involved the immunoSEQ multiplex PCR assay. In TCRdb, the immuneACCESS table is reduced to in-frame sequences with V and J assigned. These tables do not hold every clone; where another copy was compared, an unresolved V gene accounts for under half, and the others remain unexplained. This sample has approximately 170,000 clones in its table, and roughly 78% of those were observed once. Clones ranked in the top ten supply under 20% of the sample. The material sequenced was PBMCs or T cells enriched from blood (not recorded which). Receptors were obtained from a woman between 70 and 85 years old in a cohort exposed to, infected with or recovered from COVID-19 (not recorded which).

The rearrangement uses TRBV19 and TRBJ1-5; TRBD1 matches at 8 bases. The germline V gene has CDR1 LNHDA and CDR2 SQIVND (reference sequence). The CDR3 extends over 18 amino acids. Trimming took 1 base from V and 6 from J; bases not matched to a gene: 14. CDR3 nucleotides: TGTGCCAGTAGTATAGCCGATATAGGACAGGGTTATTTTCAGCCCCAGCATTTT. It is translated as CASSIADIGQGYFQPQHF.

This chain uses TRBV5-4 with TRBJ2-2; 14 nucleotides match TRBD2. V dropped 4 bases and J dropped 5; count of bases not matched to a gene: 7. The germline V gene has CDR1 SGHNT and CDR2 YYREEE (reference sequence). This CDR3 has 17 amino acids. Here the CDR3 reads CASSVGLAGGLTGELFF. CDR3 DNA: TGTGCCAGCAGCGTCGGACTAGCGGGAGGTCTAACCGGGGAGCTGTTTTTT.

This clone was counted a few times. The rearrangement uses TRBV20-1 and TRBJ2-7; TRBD1 matches 8 bases. Germline lookup yields CDR1 DFQATT and CDR2 SNEGSKA (reference sequence). The CDR3 runs 11 residues. J lost 6 bases, V lost 7 bases, and 5 bases had no gene match. CDR3 DNA: TGCAGTGGGACAGGGTTTGGCGAGCAGTACTTC. It translates to CSGTGFGEQYF.

This clone has just a few counts. The chain employs TRBV18 and TRBJ2-7; D may match TRBD1 or TRBD2 (6 bases each). Germline V gene data show CDR1 as KGHSH and CDR2 as LQKENI. The CDR3 sequence is 13 residues long. Trimming took off 6 bases at V and 2 bases at J, with 11 bases between the two ends. Written as DNA, the CDR3 is TGTGCCAGCTCCCCAGGGGAGGCCTACGAGCAGTACTTC. Protein product: CASSPGEAYEQYF.

The chain uses TRBV7-9 and TRBJ2-7, with 9 positions matching TRBD1. Germline CDR1 is SEHNR and CDR2 is FQNEAQ (reference sequence). CDR3 size: 18 residues. The ends lost 1 base at V and 2 bases at J; junction bases unmatched: 12. The CDR3 nucleotides read TGTGCCAGCAGCTTAGTTAGGACAGGGGCAGGGTTCCCCTACGAGCAGTACTTC. It codes for CASSLVRTGAGFPYEQYF. The variable domain in full, completed from reference TRBV7-9 and TRBJ2-7, reads DTGVSQNPRHKITKRGQNVTFRCDPISEHNRLYWYRQTLGQGPEFLTYFQNEAQLEKSRLLSDRFSAERPKGSFSTLEIQRTEQGDSAMYLCASSLVRTGAGFPYEQYFGPGTRLTVT.

The gene calls are TRBV12-5 and TRBJ2-1; 7 nucleotides agree with TRBD1. V lost 5 bases to trimming and J lost 2 bases; unmatched junction nucleotides: 0. Germline V gene data show CDR1 as LGHNT and CDR2 as FRNRAP. The CDR3 is 13 residues long. The CDR3 reads CASGDRAYNEQFF. The CDR3 region has the DNA TGTGCTAGTGGTGACAGGGCCTACAATGAGCAGTTCTTC.

The chain recombines TRBV28 with TRBJ1-1, with D possibly TRBD1 on 6 matching bases. Germline V gene sequence: CDR1 MDHEN, CDR2 SYDVKM. This CDR3 spans 15 amino acids. V shed 5 bases and J shed 5 bases, with 18 bases lying between them. CDR3 DNA sequence: TGTGCCAGCAGTCCCAGACGGACAGTTGGGACTGAAGCTTTCTTT. Its protein product is CASSPRRTVGTEAFF. Together with reference TRBV28 and TRBJ1-1, the CDR3 gives the full variable domain: DVKVTQSSRYLVKRTGEKVFLECVQDMDHENMFWYRQDPGLGLRLIYFSYDVKMKEKGDIPEGYSVSREKKERFSLILESASTNQTSMYLCASSPRRTVGTEAFFGQGTRLTVV.

The CDR3 DNA reads TGTGCCAGCAGTTACCGGGGAGAGGGGGCGACTGCTACGCAGTATTTT. Its translation is CASSYRGEGATATQYF. The chain joins TRBV6-5 to TRBJ2-3; 7 bases line up with TRBD1. The V gene end was trimmed by 2 bases and the J gene end by 8 bases; junction bases not matched to a gene: 13. The germline V gene has CDR1 MNHEY and CDR2 SVGAGI. The CDR3 length is 16 residues.

CDR3 residues: CASSSRDKGHLYEQYF. The CDR3 bases are TGTGCCAGCAGTTCGAGGGACAAGGGACATCTCTACGAGCAGTACTTC. J is TRBJ2-7 and V is TRBV6-6; tentative D call: TRBD1 (6 bases). The CDR3 totals 16 residues. Trimming shortened V by 4 bases and J by 3 bases, and 19 bases separated the two germline ends. Germline lookup yields CDR1 MNHNY and CDR2 SVGAGI (reference sequence).

The CDR3 region has the DNA TGTGCCAGCAGCCCGACAGGGAACACCGGGGAGCTGTTTTTT. It yields the protein CASSPTGNTGELFF. The rearrangement joins TRBV7-9 to TRBJ2-2, with TRBD1 as a possible D gene (6 bases). The CDR3 contains 14 residues. The V and J ends lost 5 bases and 1 base respectively, with 8 bases between them. Germline-derived CDR1 and CDR2 are SEHNR and FQNEAQ (reference sequence).

This clone was observed a few times. The genes are TRBV11-1 and TRBJ2-3, with 9 positions matching TRBD2. Germline V gene data show CDR1 as SGHAT and CDR2 as FQDESV (reference sequence). The trim removed 5 bases at V and 4 bases at J, leaving 10 bases unmatched. This CDR3 has 16 residues. The CDR3 sequence is CASSPTLAGEADTQYF. The DNA for the CDR3 is TGTGCCAGCAGCCCTACCTTAGCGGGAGAGGCAGATACGCAGTATTTT.

The chain joins TRBV27 to TRBJ2-2; weak D call: TRBD2 (7 bases). CDR1 and CDR2 from the germline V gene are MNHEY and SMNVEV (reference sequence). The CDR3 is 14 amino acids. Deletions cut 5 bases from V and 7 bases from J, with 14 bases between. This chain's CDR3 is CASSLRAGHGELFF. In DNA form, the CDR3 reads TGTGCCAGCAGTCTGCGAGCGGGACACGGGGAGCTGTTTTTT.

CDR3 bases: TGTGCCAGCAGGGACGAGACAGGGACTAACATTCAGTACTTC. Amino acid sequence: CASRDETGTNIQYF. The rearrangement links TRBV2 to TRBJ2-4, with TRBD1 as a possible D gene (7 bases). This CDR3 is 14 amino acids long. Germline V CDR1 and CDR2: SNHLY, FYNNEI. V was trimmed by 6 bases and J by 7 bases, leaving 16 bases between them.

The chain has TRBV7-2 and TRBJ2-1; 13 bases are shared with TRBD2. Trimming at V came to 4 bases and at J to 10 bases, leaving 7 bases not matched to a gene. The CDR3 is 15 amino acids. In germline, CDR1 is SGHTA, CDR2 FQGNSA. CDR3 nucleotide sequence: TGTGCCAGCAGCTACGGACTAGCGGGAGAACAGGAGCAGTTCTTC. Amino acid sequence: CASSYGLAGEQEQFF.

The V and J genes are TRBV7-3 and TRBJ1-1; no clear D gene. V lost 1 base to trimming and J lost 1 base, with 10 bases between them. Germline CDR1 reads SGHTA; CDR2 reads FQGTGA. This CDR3 spans 15 amino acids. The CDR3 here is CASSLKSPGNTEAFF. The CDR3 DNA is TGTGCCAGCAGCTTAAAGTCCCCAGGGAACACTGAAGCTTTCTTT.

The rearrangement links TRBV9 to TRBJ2-3; 13 bases align to TRBD2. The V gene end was trimmed by 0 bases and the J gene end by 0 bases; junction bases not matched to a gene: 4. The CDR3 is made up of 18 amino acids. From germline, CDR1 is SGDLS and CDR2 YYNGEE. CDR3 residues: CASSVGLAGGPSTDTQYF. Written as DNA, the CDR3 is TGTGCCAGCAGCGTAGGACTAGCGGGAGGTCCCAGCACAGATACGCAGTATTTT.

A remark on this clone: Germline and junction disagree at one end, which may indicate a read error. The CDR3 reads CASSLFSGGNQPQHF. In DNA, the CDR3 is TGTGCCAGCAGCTTATTTTCCGGGGGAAATCAGCCCCAGCATTTT. The J gene is TRBJ1-5, the V gene TRBV27; tentatively, D is TRBD1 (5 bases). The germline CDR1 and CDR2 sequences are MNHEY and SMNVEV (reference sequence). The CDR3 extends over 15 amino acids.

The chain joins TRBV6-5 to TRBJ2-7, with 10 nucleotides matching TRBD1. The CDR3 runs to 15 residues. In germline, CDR1 is MNHEY, CDR2 SVGAGI. With 2 bases clipped from V and 6 bases from J, the junction kept 7 bases outside the gene matches. The chain's CDR3 is CASSYRTGGLREQYF. The CDR3 DNA sequence: TGTGCCAGCAGTTACCGGACAGGGGGTCTCCGCGAGCAGTACTTC.

V usage is TRBV5-6 and J usage is TRBJ1-3; no reliable D call. The CDR3 length is 14 residues. The germline CDR1 and CDR2 sequences are SGHDT and YYEEEE. The V and J ends lost 2 bases and 0 bases respectively, with 6 bases between them. The CDR3 DNA reads as TGTGCCAGCAGCTTCTACTCCTCTGGAAACACCATATATTTT. Its translation: CASSFYSSGNTIYF.

This clone has only one observation. The rearrangement joins TRBV7-2 to TRBJ2-5, with 9 bases aligning to TRBD1. V lost 8 bases and J lost 6; bases outside the gene matches: 10. Germline loops: CDR1 SGHTA, CDR2 FQGNSA. The CDR3 totals 14 residues. In DNA form, the CDR3 reads TGTGCCAGCGCGGCACAGGGGGCAGCGAAGACCCAGTACTTC. Amino acids: CASAAQGAAKTQYF.

This rearrangement joins TRBV9 to TRBJ1-1, with D perhaps matching TRBD1 (5 bases). CDR1 SGDLS and CDR2 YYNGEE come from the germline V gene. V shed 4 bases and J shed 0 bases, with 10 bases lying between them. The CDR3 totals 14 residues. CDR3 protein: CASSPQGMNTEAFF. The CDR3 region has the DNA TGTGCCAGCAGCCCGCAGGGAATGAACACTGAAGCTTTCTTT.

The chain is built from TRBV2 and TRBJ2-7, with D tentatively TRBD2 (5 bases). Trimming removed 6 bases from V and 2 bases from J, with 11 bases in between. Germline V gene sequence: CDR1 SNHLY, CDR2 FYNNEI. There are 13 residues in the CDR3. CDR3 amino acids: CASRAGIPYEQYF. CDR3 sequence (DNA): TGTGCCAGCAGGGCCGGGATTCCCTACGAGCAGTACTTC.

The DNA of the CDR3 is TGTGCCAGCAGTCGGACAGCTAACACTGAAGCTTTCTTT. It encodes CASSRTANTEAFF. The chain uses TRBV28 and TRBJ1-1; D might be TRBD1 (6 bases). Trimming shortened V by 5 bases and J by 2 bases, and 9 bases separated the two germline ends. There are 13 residues in the CDR3. CDR1 and CDR2 (germline): MDHEN, SYDVKM.

J is TRBJ2-1 and V is TRBV5-1, with D possibly being TRBD2 (5 bases). Trimming took 3 bases from V and 0 from J, leaving 13 bases between them. This CDR3 region has 16 residues. Germline CDR1 SGHRS, CDR2 YFSETQ. CDR3 loop: CASSSTGIVSYNEQFF. The CDR3 DNA reads as TGCGCCAGCAGCTCTACCGGGATAGTCTCCTACAATGAGCAGTTCTTC.

The genes are TRBV19 and TRBJ1-5, with D possibly being TRBD1 (6 bases). The V end lost 4 bases, the J end lost 7 bases, and 14 bases lay between the germline ends. Germline V gene sequence: CDR1 LNHDA, CDR2 SQIVND (reference sequence). The CDR3 totals 14 residues. CDR3 sequence reads: CASSTGDGLQPQHF. CDR3 DNA sequence: TGTGCCAGTAGTACAGGGGACGGCCTACAGCCCCAGCATTTT.

The rearrangement joins TRBV13 to TRBJ2-1; 7 bases align to TRBD1. This CDR3 is built from 12 residues. V lost 10 bases, J lost 7 bases, and 7 bases stayed unmatched. CDR1 and CDR2 from the germline V gene are PRHDT and FYEKMQ (reference sequence). The CDR3 protein is CAIPDRVNEQFF. Written as DNA, the CDR3 is TGTGCCATCCCAGACAGGGTAAATGAGCAGTTCTTC.

There are many counts of this clone. The rearrangement uses TRBV19 and TRBJ2-2, with D hard to call. V dropped 5 bases and J dropped 7 bases, with 11 bases sitting between them. This CDR3 region has 13 residues. Germline CDR1 is LNHDA and CDR2 is SQIVND (reference sequence). CDR3 loop: CASSPNFGGELFF. The CDR3 DNA reads as TGTGCCAGTAGTCCTAATTTTGGCGGGGAGCTGTTTTTT.

The V call is TRBV19, the J call TRBJ2-6; 9 bases are shared with TRBD1. Trimming cost V 3 bases and J 4 bases; bases outside gene matches: 7. Germline lookup yields CDR1 LNHDA and CDR2 SQIVND (reference sequence). The CDR3 covers 17 residues. CDR3 coding DNA: TGTGCCAGTAGTATCTACAGGGGGCAGGCAGGGGCCAACGTCCTGACTTTC. Amino acids: CASSIYRGQAGANVLTF.

This clone was found once. The V call is TRBV4-2, the J call TRBJ2-7; 10 nucleotides line up with TRBD2. Trimming at V came to 2 bases and at J to 5 bases, leaving 9 bases not matched to a gene. Germline V gives CDR1 LGHNA, CDR2 YNFKEQ. This CDR3 comprises 16 residues. CDR3 region: CASSQKSGRDTHEQYF. The CDR3 DNA reads TGTGCCAGCAGCCAAAAAAGCGGGAGGGATACCCACGAGCAGTACTTC.